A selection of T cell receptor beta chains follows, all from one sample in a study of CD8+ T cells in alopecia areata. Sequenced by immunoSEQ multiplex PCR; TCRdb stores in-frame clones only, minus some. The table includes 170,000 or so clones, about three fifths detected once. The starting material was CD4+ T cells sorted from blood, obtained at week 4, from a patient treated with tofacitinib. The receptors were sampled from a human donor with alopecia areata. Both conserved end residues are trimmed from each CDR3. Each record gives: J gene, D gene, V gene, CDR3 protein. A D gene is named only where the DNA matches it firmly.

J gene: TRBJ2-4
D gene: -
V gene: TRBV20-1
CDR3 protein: SAGEVGIQY

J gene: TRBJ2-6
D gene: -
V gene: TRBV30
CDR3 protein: ACRQANSGANVLT

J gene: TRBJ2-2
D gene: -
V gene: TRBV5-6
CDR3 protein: ASSLVLHATAGELF

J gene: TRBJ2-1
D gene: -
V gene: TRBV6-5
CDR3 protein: ASSWGLSSYNEQF

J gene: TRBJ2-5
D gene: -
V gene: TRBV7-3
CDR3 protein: ASSPGVNFQETQY

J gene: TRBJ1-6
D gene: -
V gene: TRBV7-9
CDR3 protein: ASSPDGGSNSPLH

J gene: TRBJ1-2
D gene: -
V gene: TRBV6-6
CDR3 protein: ASRTGVGYT

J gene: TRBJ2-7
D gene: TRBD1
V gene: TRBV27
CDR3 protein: ASTRFGDRGPGEQY

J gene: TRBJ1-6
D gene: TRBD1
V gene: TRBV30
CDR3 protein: AWVRDSQYNSPLH

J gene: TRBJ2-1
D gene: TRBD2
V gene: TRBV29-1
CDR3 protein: SVASGGHNEQF

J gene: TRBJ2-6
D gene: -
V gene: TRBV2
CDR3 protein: ASRTGPGWANVLT

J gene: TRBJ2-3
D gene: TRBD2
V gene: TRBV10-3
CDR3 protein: AIEVGGAGPDTQY

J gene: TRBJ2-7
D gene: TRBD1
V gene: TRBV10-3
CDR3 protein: AISGQGGDEQY

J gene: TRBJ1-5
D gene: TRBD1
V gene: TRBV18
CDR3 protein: ASSPARGAQPQH

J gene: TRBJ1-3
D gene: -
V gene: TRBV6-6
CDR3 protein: ASSYSGTSSGNTIY

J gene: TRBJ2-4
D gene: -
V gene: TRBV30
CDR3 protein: AWSRGQNIQY